The 29 T cell receptor beta chains listed next were all sequenced from one sample in a study of long-term antiretroviral therapy in people with HIV. They ran version v3.0 of the immunoSEQ assay at survey level. Repertoires were generated with immunoSEQ multiplex PCR, while TCRdb's copy carries only in-frame clones and drops some. Of about 27,000 clones listed, approximately 80% are singletons. The sequencing here drew on unsorted PBMCs, taken 3 years after starting antiretroviral therapy. Receptor source: a man aged 35-49 years with HIV.

There are a few counts of this clone. The chain uses TRBV10-3 and TRBJ2-3, with TRBD2 matching over 9 bases. The CDR3 consists of 18 residues. V lost 3 bases, J lost 1 base, and 11 bases stayed unmatched. The germline gives CDR1 ENHRY, CDR2 SYGVKD. The CDR3 here is CAISELAGDTDGTDTQYF. For the CDR3, the DNA is TGTGCCATCAGTGAATTAGCGGGGGATACCGACGGCACAGATACGCAGTATTTT.

The chain carries TRBV9 and TRBJ2-7; D is possibly TRBD1 or TRBD2 (5 bases each). Per germline, CDR1 SGDLS and CDR2 YYNGEE. V was cut by 4 bases and J by 6 bases, with 17 bases left in between. The CDR3 has 14 residues. CDR3 amino acids: CASSPWVGEGEQYF. In DNA, the CDR3 is TGTGCCAGCAGCCCTTGGGTGGGGGAAGGCGAGCAGTACTTC.

The rearrangement links TRBV18 to TRBJ1-5; 7 bases agree with TRBD1. CDR1 is KGHSH and CDR2 is LQKENI in the germline V gene. V shed 3 bases, J shed 5 bases, and the junction held 7 bases outside the gene matches. The CDR3 has 15 amino acids. The CDR3 DNA sequence: TGTGCCAGCTCACCCCCGGGACAGTCATATCAGCCCCAGCATTTT. Protein product: CASSPPGQSYQPQHF.

This rearrangement joins TRBV21-1 to TRBJ2-1; the D call TRBD2 from the table was never checked on the DNA. TRBV21-1 is labeled a pseudogene. CDR3 length: 14 residues. CDR3 protein: CASSNREGRVEQFF. The DNA of the CDR3 is TGTGCCAGCAGCAACCGGGAGGGCCGGGTTGAGCAGTTCTTC.

V usage is TRBV9 and J usage is TRBJ2-7; no clear D gene. Germline V lookup: CDR1 SGDLS, CDR2 YYNGEE. The CDR3 runs to 14 residues. Trimming left V 0 bases short and J 3 bases short, with 10 bases between. CDR3 loop: CASSVDYSRYEQYF. The CDR3 DNA reads TGTGCCAGCAGCGTAGATTACAGCCGCTACGAGCAGTACTTC.

This clone was detected only a few times. The CDR3 DNA sequence: TGCGCCAGCAGCCAAGACGGGGGACCCCTCCACTTT. Amino acid sequence: CASSQDGGPLHF. The chain employs TRBV4-1 and TRBJ1-6; possibly TRBD1 for D (5 bases). Trimming pared 0 bases from V and 12 bases from J, leaving 6 bases between. The CDR3 is 12 residues long. Germline loops: CDR1 MGHRA, CDR2 YSYEKL.

The V gene is TRBV7-9, the J gene TRBJ1-6; D is unclear. The length of the CDR3 is 14 residues. CDR1 and CDR2 from the germline V gene are SEHNR and FQNEAQ (reference sequence). The germline V and J ends were trimmed by 3 bases and 11 bases, with 14 bases remaining between them. CDR3 in DNA: TGTGCCAGCAGCTTTCGAGACCCAAAGGCACCCCTCCACTTT. Translation gives CASSFRDPKAPLHF.

The J gene is TRBJ2-3, the V gene TRBV7-9, with a possible D match to TRBD2 (6 bases). This CDR3 is built from 15 residues. Trimming removed 6 bases from V and 4 bases from J, with 17 bases in between. Germline lookup yields CDR1 SEHNR and CDR2 FQNEAQ (reference sequence). CDR3 in amino acids: CASSTSRLGADTQYF. In nucleotides, the CDR3 is TGTGCCAGCAGTACGTCCCGACTAGGGGCAGATACGCAGTATTTT.

The CDR3 region has the DNA TGTGCCAGCAGTGACCCCCCCGGAGAGACCCAGTACTTC. This codes for CASSDPPGETQYF. The chain links TRBV6-5 to TRBJ2-5; D is undetermined. The CDR3 consists of 13 residues. The V gene's germline CDR1 is MNHEY and CDR2 SVGAGI. The V and J ends lost 5 bases and 4 bases respectively, with 11 bases between them.

The chain links TRBV7-9 to TRBJ2-3; TRBD2 matches 8 bases. The V gene end was trimmed by 7 bases and the J gene end by 4 bases; junction bases not matched to a gene: 13. This CDR3 contains 16 residues. The germline V gene encodes CDR1 SEHNR and CDR2 FQNEAQ (reference sequence). CDR3: CASTTYGGGFADTQYF. CDR3 DNA: TGTGCCAGCACCACGTACGGGGGGGGCTTCGCAGATACGCAGTATTTT.

J is TRBJ2-1 and V is TRBV10-2, with 8 bases matching TRBD1. This CDR3 has 15 residues. V trimming: 1 base; J trimming: 5 bases; junction bases outside the gene matches: 4. Germline V lookup: CDR1 WSHSY, CDR2 SAAADI. CDR3 in amino acids: CASSEWDRPNNEQFF. In DNA form, the CDR3 reads TGCGCCAGCAGTGAGTGGGACAGGCCAAACAATGAGCAGTTCTTC.

This rearrangement joins TRBV11-3 to TRBJ2-2; D perhaps matches TRBD2 (6 bases). CDR1 and CDR2 from the germline V gene are SGHNT and YENEEA. This CDR3 is 18 amino acids long. V lost 5 bases to trimming and J lost 0 bases, with 19 bases between them. The CDR3 reads CASSHGGGSGPNTGELFF. As DNA, the CDR3 is TGTGCCAGCAGCCATGGTGGGGGGAGCGGACCGAACACCGGGGAGCTGTTTTTT.

There are a few counts of this clone. The V and J genes are TRBV19 and TRBJ1-5; TRBD1 matches at 12 bases. Losses at the gene ends were 6 bases for V and 6 bases for J; bases not matched to a gene: 12. Germline CDR1 is LNHDA and CDR2 is SQIVND (reference sequence). This CDR3 is 17 amino acids long. The CDR3 loop is CASSRSGTGGFGQPQHF. Written as DNA, the CDR3 is TGTGCCAGTAGCCGTTCCGGGACAGGGGGCTTCGGTCAGCCCCAGCATTTT.

The chain carries TRBV7-2 and TRBJ1-2; D may be TRBD1 (5 bases). The CDR3 loop spans 13 amino acids. Germline lookup yields CDR1 SGHTA and CDR2 FQGNSA. V gave up 5 bases and J gave up 2 bases, with 9 bases separating them. The chain's CDR3 is CASSRAGNYGYTF. In DNA form, the CDR3 reads TGTGCCAGCAGCCGTGCAGGGAACTATGGCTACACCTTC.

V usage is TRBV5-4 and J usage is TRBJ2-1; D not certain. The CDR3 is 11 residues long. The germline V gene encodes CDR1 SGHNT and CDR2 YYREEE (reference sequence). Trimming removed 3 bases at V and 5 bases at J, with 3 bases between. For the CDR3, the DNA is TGTGCCAGCAGCTCTGACAATGAGCAGTTCTTC. Its protein product is CASSSDNEQFF.

J is TRBJ2-7 and V is TRBV13, with 12 bases matching TRBD2. V gave up 2 bases and J gave up 5 bases; unmatched junction bases: 19. This CDR3 has 20 amino acids. The germline CDR1 and CDR2 sequences are PRHDT and FYEKMQ (reference sequence). As DNA, the CDR3 is TGTGCCAGCAGCTTATACAAACGTTCTAGCGGGAGGGCCGAAGGGGACGAGCAGTACTTC. This sequence encodes CASSLYKRSSGRAEGDEQYF.

V is TRBV19 and J is TRBJ2-5; 8 bases align to TRBD1. The V gene end was trimmed by 3 bases and the J gene end by 5 bases; junction bases not matched to a gene: 11. Per germline, CDR1 LNHDA and CDR2 SQIVND (reference sequence). This CDR3 is 16 amino acids long. The CDR3 bases are TGTGCCAGTAGTATCCGGGACAGGATCCTCCCGGAGACCCAGTACTTC. Amino acid sequence: CASSIRDRILPETQYF.

CDR3 sequence (DNA): TGTGCCAGCAGCCAAGAAGTAGGGGCCCGGTCAGGGGAAAAACTGTTTTTT. It yields the protein CASSQEVGARSGEKLFF. J is TRBJ1-4 and V is TRBV14, with a weak D call TRBD1 (5 bases). V dropped 0 bases and J dropped 8 bases, with 19 bases sitting between them. The CDR3 length is 17 residues. Germline values: CDR1 SGHDN, CDR2 FVKESK. Based on the CDR3 plus reference TRBV14 and TRBJ1-4, the full variable domain is EAGVTQFPSHSVIEKGQTVTLRCDPISGHDNLYWYRRVMGKEIKFLLHFVKESKQDESGMPNNRFLAERTGGTYSTLKVQPAELEDSGVYFCASSQEVGARSGEKLFFGSGTQLSVL.

The genes are TRBV9 and TRBJ2-3; the match to TRBD2 covers 11 bases. V shed 4 bases and J 1 base; nucleotides not matched to a gene: 8. Germline values: CDR1 SGDLS, CDR2 YYNGEE. The CDR3 covers 17 residues. CDR3 residues: CASSFGLAGTGTDTQYF. The CDR3 DNA sequence: TGTGCCAGCAGCTTCGGACTAGCGGGCACGGGCACAGATACGCAGTATTTT.

The V and J genes are TRBV2 and TRBJ1-1, with unresolved D. CDR1 and CDR2 from the germline V gene are SNHLY and FYNNEI. The CDR3 has 13 residues. Between the trimmed V and J ends, which lost 3 bases and 3 bases, there was a span of 8 bases. CDR3 sequence (DNA): TGTGCCAGCAGTGACGGAGCATACACTGAAGCTTTCTTT. Amino acids: CASSDGAYTEAFF.

V and J are TRBV12-5 and TRBJ2-7; TRBD2 matches at 10 bases. Germline CDR1 reads LGHNT; CDR2 reads FRNRAP. The V segment lost 1 base and the J segment 4 bases; nucleotides outside the gene matches: 4. The CDR3 totals 15 residues. This CDR3 reads CASGLASGGVYEQYF. DNA for the CDR3: TGTGCTAGTGGTTTGGCTAGCGGGGGTGTGTACGAGCAGTACTTC.

V and J are TRBV2 and TRBJ1-5; D unresolved. V lost 8 bases and J lost 4, with 12 bases in between. The CDR3 sequence is 13 residues long. Germline CDR1 and CDR2: SNHLY and FYNNEI. CDR3 sequence (DNA): TGTGCCAGCGTCAAAGGCGAAAATCAGCCCCAGCATTTT. It is translated as CASVKGENQPQHF.

The chain uses TRBV15 and TRBJ2-3, with D maybe TRBD1 (6 bases). This CDR3 region has 15 residues. The germline V and J ends were trimmed by 5 bases and 2 bases, with 14 bases remaining between them. The germline V gene has CDR1 LNHNV and CDR2 YYDKDF (reference sequence). The CDR3 loop is CATSAMTGFTDTQYF. DNA for the CDR3: TGTGCCACCAGCGCCATGACAGGTTTCACAGATACGCAGTATTTT.

The chain is built from TRBV10-3 and TRBJ1-1; D uncertain. V was pared by 2 bases and J by 5 bases, with 6 bases between. There are 12 residues in the CDR3. The germline V gene encodes CDR1 ENHRY and CDR2 SYGVKD. As DNA, the CDR3 is TGTGCCATCAGTGAGGGAAGGACTGAAGCTTTCTTT. This translates into CAISEGRTEAFF.

This rearrangement joins TRBV11-3 to TRBJ2-3; possible D gene TRBD1, 7 bases. CDR1 is SGHNT, CDR2 YENEEA, per germline. This CDR3 has 16 residues. V was clipped by 5 bases and J by 0 bases, with 15 bases between them. The CDR3 is CASSPQGGGSTDTQYF. The CDR3 region has the DNA TGTGCCAGCAGCCCCCAGGGGGGTGGAAGCACAGATACGCAGTATTTT.

This clone was counted between two and nine times. The CDR3 DNA is TGTGCCATCAGTGAGGGCCGTAACTATGGCTACACCTTC. Translating gives CAISEGRNYGYTF. V gene TRBV10-3 combines with J gene TRBJ1-2, with D hard to call. With 2 bases removed from V and 1 base from J, the gap between germline ends came to 5 bases. This CDR3 contains 13 residues. The V gene's germline CDR1 is ENHRY and CDR2 SYGVKD.

This clone was seen more than once but under ten times. V usage is TRBV9 and J usage is TRBJ2-7, with unresolved D. This CDR3 contains 14 residues. From germline, CDR1 is SGDLS and CDR2 YYNGEE. V was pared by 0 bases and J by 2 bases, with 9 bases between. The CDR3 reads CASSVDEVTYEQYF. CDR3 nucleotides: TGTGCCAGCAGCGTAGATGAGGTTACCTACGAGCAGTACTTC.

Details on this clone: An end of the junction does not agree with germline; a read error may underlie this. The chain links TRBV29-1 to TRBJ2-5; 10 bases line up with TRBD1. Germline lookup yields CDR1 SQVTM and CDR2 ANQGSEA. The length of the CDR3 is 13 residues. The CDR3 bases are TGCAGCGTCGATCGACAGGGGGCCATGGGCCCTCACTTC. Encoded protein: CSVDRQGAMGPHF.

The chain has TRBV28 and TRBJ1-1; D gene ambiguous. Trimming took off 3 bases at V and 1 base at J, with 9 bases between the two ends. Germline V gene sequence: CDR1 MDHEN, CDR2 SYDVKM. CDR3 size: 14 residues. For the CDR3, the DNA is TGTGCCAGCAGTTTCACAGAGGGGAACACTGAAGCTTTCTTT. It encodes CASSFTEGNTEAFF.